Presented here are 23 T cell receptor beta chains from one specimen sequenced in a study of T cells in Graves' hyperthyroidism and ophthalmopathy. The source material, RNA transcripts, was used to amplify TCR beta CDR3 regions. A set of HTBI primers served as the primers for a first-round RT-PCR of the TCR CDR3. From the multiplex PCR reads, TCRdb called clonotypes with MiXCR, one entry per CDR3 protein. The sample contains roughly 560,000 distinct CDR3 sequences, 14% to 15% of which appear only once. The sequencing sample was made of blood. The receptor set was obtained from a woman in her forties with Graves' ophthalmopathy.

The chain employs TRBV12-3 or TRBV12-4 and TRBJ2-7, with D possibly matching TRBD1 (6 bases). V shed 7 bases and J shed 7 bases, with 17 bases lying between them. The CDR3 has 13 amino acids. The CDR3 nucleotides are TGTGCCAGCACCCAGGGGTTTAGAGGGGAGCAGTACTTC. It specifies CASTQGFRGEQYF.

This clonotype was counted at least ten times. The chain has TRBV12-3 or TRBV12-4 and TRBJ1-2; 7 bases map to TRBD1. V shed 1 base and J 2 bases; nucleotides not matched to a gene: 1. This CDR3 is 14 amino acids long. CDR3 sequence (DNA): TGTGCCAGCAGTTTAGGGGGACAGAACTATGGCTACACCTTC. Translated: CASSLGGQNYGYTF.

This rearrangement joins TRBV6-1 to TRBJ1-2; TRBD1 agrees at 10 bases. Germline lookup yields CDR1 MNHNS and CDR2 SASEGT. J was trimmed by 2 bases and V by 4 bases; bases with no gene match: 7. The CDR3 extends over 16 amino acids. CDR3 residues: CASSVIGQGGNYGYTF. The CDR3 nucleotides read TGTGCCAGCAGTGTAATAGGACAGGGGGGCAACTATGGCTACACCTTC.

In its sample, this clonotype was seen a few times. The chain links TRBV4-2 to TRBJ1-5; D uncertain. CDR1 is LGHNA, CDR2 YNFKEQ, per germline. This CDR3 comprises 13 residues. V lost 0 bases, J lost 7 bases, and 7 bases lay in between. The CDR3, as DNA: TGTGCCAGCAGCCAAGAAGGTTTCCAGCCCCAGCATTTT. Translating gives CASSQEGFQPQHF.

Ten or more counts support this clonotype. The V and J genes are TRBV6-5 and TRBJ2-7; D could derive from TRBD1 or TRBD2 (5 bases each). Germline V gene sequence: CDR1 MNHEY, CDR2 SVGAGI. Between the trimmed V and J ends, which lost 2 bases and 0 bases, there was a span of 11 bases. The CDR3 length is 15 residues. CDR3 amino acids: CASSYIGTDSYEQYF. The CDR3 DNA reads as TGTGCCAGCAGTTACATAGGGACCGACTCCTACGAGCAGTACTTC.

This clonotype was recorded at least ten times. The chain carries TRBV28 and TRBJ2-6, with a tentative D call TRBD1 (5 bases). V lost 4 bases, J lost 2 bases, and 12 bases lay in between. The germline V gene has CDR1 MDHEN and CDR2 SYDVKM. The CDR3 is 16 amino acids. The CDR3 loop is CASSSHSGTGANVLTF. DNA of the CDR3: TGTGCCAGCAGTTCACACTCAGGGACTGGGGCCAACGTCCTGACTTTC.

This clonotype was observed at least ten times. The chain combines TRBV30 with TRBJ2-5, with TRBD2 matching 10 bases. J was trimmed by 5 bases and V by 1 base; bases with no gene match: 7. The CDR3 has 15 amino acids. Germline-derived CDR1 and CDR2 are GTSNPN and SVGIG (reference sequence). This CDR3 is CAWSGGAGGIETQYF. DNA of the CDR3: TGTGCCTGGAGTGGAGGAGCGGGAGGGATTGAGACCCAGTACTTC.

At least ten counts were recorded for this clonotype. The chain is built from TRBV20-1 and TRBJ2-5, with 9 bases identical to TRBD1. Trimming removed 6 bases from V and 5 bases from J; junction bases left unmatched: 10. This CDR3 contains 14 residues. CDR1 and CDR2 (germline): DFQATT, SNEGSKA (reference sequence). The CDR3 DNA reads TGCAGTGCCCGGGACAGGGCTCCGCAGGAGACCCAGTACTTC. It is translated as CSARDRAPQETQYF.

Many counts were recorded for this clonotype. The V call is TRBV28, the J call TRBJ2-7, with D perhaps TRBD2 (6 bases). The CDR3 is made up of 17 amino acids. V was clipped by 2 bases and J by 0 bases, with 17 bases between them. Germline V gives CDR1 MDHEN, CDR2 SYDVKM. CDR3 sequence: CASSLDLRDLSSYEQYF. The DNA for the CDR3 is TGTGCCAGCAGTTTAGATTTGCGGGACTTAAGCTCCTACGAGCAGTACTTC.

The rearrangement uses TRBV19 and TRBJ1-5; tentative D call: TRBD1 (6 bases). This CDR3 is 15 amino acids long. In germline, CDR1 is LNHDA, CDR2 SQIVND (reference sequence). V lost 3 bases and J 4 bases, leaving 13 bases between the germline ends. CDR3 bases: TGTGCCAGTAGTATTGGCAGGGGTGGAAATCAGCCCCAGCATTTT. Protein product: CASSIGRGGNQPQHF.

This clonotype appeared a few times. This chain uses TRBV19 with TRBJ2-7; 9 nucleotides align to TRBD1. Per the germline V gene, CDR1 is LNHDA and CDR2 is SQIVND (reference sequence). CDR3 length: 16 amino acids. V lost 5 bases and J lost 0; bases outside the gene matches: 8. The CDR3 DNA sequence: TGTGCCAGTAGTCCAGGACAGGGGACCCTCTCCTACGAGCAGTACTTC. It translates to CASSPGQGTLSYEQYF. The whole variable domain, filled in from reference TRBV19 and TRBJ2-7, reads DGGITQSPKYLFRKEGQNVTLSCEQNLNHDAMYWYRQDPGQGLRLIYYSQIVNDFQKGDIAEGYSVSREKKESFPLTVTSAQKNPTAFYLCASSPGQGTLSYEQYFGPGTRLTVT.

The sample holds many counts of this clonotype. The genes are TRBV2 and TRBJ2-7, with 8 nucleotides matching TRBD1. V was pared by 6 bases and J by 0 bases, with 1 base of the junction left unmatched. Germline loops: CDR1 SNHLY, CDR2 FYNNEI. This CDR3 is built from 13 residues. CDR3 in DNA: TGTGCCAGCAGGGGACAGGCCTCCTACGAGCAGTACTTC. It translates to CASRGQASYEQYF.

This clonotype was counted at least ten times. The gene calls are TRBV6-1 and TRBJ2-6; D uncertain. V dropped 0 bases and J dropped 0 bases, with 12 bases sitting between them. Per the germline V gene, CDR1 is MNHNS and CDR2 is SASEGT. The CDR3 is made up of 18 amino acids. The CDR3 DNA sequence: TGTGCCAGCAGTGAAGCGCTTCGGTCTAACTCTGGGGCCAACGTCCTGACTTTC. Translation: CASSEALRSNSGANVLTF.

This clonotype showed up just a few times. A much larger clone lies one base from this, so it may be a read error. V is TRBV11-1 and J is TRBJ1-1; D not certain. This CDR3 region has 12 residues. The germline V gene has CDR1 SGHAT and CDR2 FQDESV (reference sequence). CDR3 region: CASASANTGAFF. Here the CDR3 DNA reads TGTGCCAGCGCTAGTGCGAACACTGGAGCTTTCTTT. The full variable domain, its missing parts supplied by reference TRBV11-1 and TRBJ1-1, is EAEVAQSPRYKITEKSQAVAFWCDPISGHATLYWYRQILGQGPELLVQFQDESVVDDSQLPKDRFSAERLKGVDSTLKIQPAELGDSAMYLCASASANTGAFFGQGTRLTVV.

This clonotype was found a few times. The chain has TRBV18 and TRBJ2-7; D could derive from TRBD1 or TRBD2 (5 bases each). CDR1 is KGHSH and CDR2 is LQKENI in the germline V gene. The V gene lost 3 bases and the J gene lost 7 bases, with 19 bases spanning the gap. This CDR3 comprises 15 residues. The CDR3 spells CASSPQGTGTGEQYF. As DNA, the CDR3 is TGTGCCAGCTCACCCCAGGGCACCGGGACGGGAGAGCAGTACTTC.

This clonotype has a handful of counts. The chain links TRBV19 to TRBJ2-5, with D possibly TRBD2 on 6 matching bases. The ends were cut back, 10 bases at V and 4 bases at J, with 19 bases in the middle. The CDR3 covers 14 residues. The V gene's germline CDR1 is LNHDA and CDR2 SQIVND (reference sequence). CDR3: CATSSGGVAETQYF. CDR3 in DNA: TGTGCCACCTCATCGGGCGGGGTAGCAGAGACCCAGTACTTC.

This clonotype was detected many times. The chain couples TRBV4-1 to TRBJ1-1; D perhaps matches TRBD1 (5 bases). This CDR3 has 15 residues. Germline V gene sequence: CDR1 MGHRA, CDR2 YSYEKL. V lost 0 bases and J lost 4, with 12 bases in between. The CDR3 nucleotides read TGCGCCAGCAGCCAAGATTCGGTCGGGGGCACTGAAGCTTTCTTT. Its translation is CASSQDSVGGTEAFF.

There are many counts of this clonotype. The V gene is TRBV15, the J gene TRBJ1-5; D may be TRBD1 (5 bases). The CDR3 sequence is 16 residues long. CDR1 and CDR2 from the germline V gene are LNHNV and YYDKDF (reference sequence). The V gene lost 0 bases and the J gene lost 0 bases, with 9 bases spanning the gap. CDR3 sequence (DNA): TGTGCCACCAGCAGAGATCGGGACTATAGCAATCAGCCCCAGCATTTT. It encodes CATSRDRDYSNQPQHF.

This clonotype showed up many times. The chain has TRBV25-1 and TRBJ1-1, with a weak D call TRBD1 (6 bases). Germline assignment: CDR1 MGHDK and CDR2 SYGVNS. The CDR3 has 16 amino acids. Trimming shortened V by 1 base and J by 1 base, and 13 bases separated the two germline ends. CDR3 region: CASSEWGRVGNTEAFF. The CDR3 DNA reads as TGTGCCAGCAGTGAATGGGGGCGGGTAGGGAACACTGAAGCTTTCTTT.

This clonotype has ten or more counts. The chain has TRBV29-1 and TRBJ1-2, with TRBD1 identical over 8 bases. The CDR3 is made up of 14 amino acids. With 3 bases clipped from V and 4 bases from J, the junction kept 7 bases outside the gene matches. CDR1 and CDR2 from the germline V gene are SQVTM and ANQGSEA. The CDR3, as DNA: TGCAGCGTTGAGAAGGCCAGGGGGCTCTATGGCTACACCTTC. This gives the protein CSVEKARGLYGYTF.

This chain uses TRBV27 with TRBJ2-5; D remains unclear. Germline V gene sequence: CDR1 MNHEY, CDR2 SMNVEV (reference sequence). The CDR3 has 16 residues. V was cut by 5 bases and J by 3 bases, with 19 bases left in between. CDR3 region: CASSHLVHNQEETQYF. The CDR3 DNA sequence: TGTGCCAGCAGTCATCTCGTCCATAACCAAGAAGAGACCCAGTACTTC.

This clonotype was seen at least ten times. The rearrangement joins TRBV28 to TRBJ1-1, with 9 bases identical to TRBD1. The CDR3 consists of 13 residues. Trimming cost V 10 bases and J 5 bases; bases outside gene matches: 8. Germline CDR1 is MDHEN and CDR2 is SYDVKM. The CDR3: CATSTGGVTEAFF. DNA of the CDR3: TGTGCCACCTCGACAGGGGGAGTGACTGAAGCTTTCTTT.

V gene TRBV29-1 combines with J gene TRBJ2-5; tentatively, D is TRBD2 (6 bases). The germline V and J ends were trimmed by 7 bases and 5 bases, with 20 bases remaining between them. CDR1 is SQVTM, CDR2 ANQGSEA, per germline. The CDR3 consists of 14 residues. The CDR3 bases are TGCAGCGCCCCCGCCGGGGGTGATCGGGAGACCCAGTACTTC. As protein: CSAPAGGDRETQYF.